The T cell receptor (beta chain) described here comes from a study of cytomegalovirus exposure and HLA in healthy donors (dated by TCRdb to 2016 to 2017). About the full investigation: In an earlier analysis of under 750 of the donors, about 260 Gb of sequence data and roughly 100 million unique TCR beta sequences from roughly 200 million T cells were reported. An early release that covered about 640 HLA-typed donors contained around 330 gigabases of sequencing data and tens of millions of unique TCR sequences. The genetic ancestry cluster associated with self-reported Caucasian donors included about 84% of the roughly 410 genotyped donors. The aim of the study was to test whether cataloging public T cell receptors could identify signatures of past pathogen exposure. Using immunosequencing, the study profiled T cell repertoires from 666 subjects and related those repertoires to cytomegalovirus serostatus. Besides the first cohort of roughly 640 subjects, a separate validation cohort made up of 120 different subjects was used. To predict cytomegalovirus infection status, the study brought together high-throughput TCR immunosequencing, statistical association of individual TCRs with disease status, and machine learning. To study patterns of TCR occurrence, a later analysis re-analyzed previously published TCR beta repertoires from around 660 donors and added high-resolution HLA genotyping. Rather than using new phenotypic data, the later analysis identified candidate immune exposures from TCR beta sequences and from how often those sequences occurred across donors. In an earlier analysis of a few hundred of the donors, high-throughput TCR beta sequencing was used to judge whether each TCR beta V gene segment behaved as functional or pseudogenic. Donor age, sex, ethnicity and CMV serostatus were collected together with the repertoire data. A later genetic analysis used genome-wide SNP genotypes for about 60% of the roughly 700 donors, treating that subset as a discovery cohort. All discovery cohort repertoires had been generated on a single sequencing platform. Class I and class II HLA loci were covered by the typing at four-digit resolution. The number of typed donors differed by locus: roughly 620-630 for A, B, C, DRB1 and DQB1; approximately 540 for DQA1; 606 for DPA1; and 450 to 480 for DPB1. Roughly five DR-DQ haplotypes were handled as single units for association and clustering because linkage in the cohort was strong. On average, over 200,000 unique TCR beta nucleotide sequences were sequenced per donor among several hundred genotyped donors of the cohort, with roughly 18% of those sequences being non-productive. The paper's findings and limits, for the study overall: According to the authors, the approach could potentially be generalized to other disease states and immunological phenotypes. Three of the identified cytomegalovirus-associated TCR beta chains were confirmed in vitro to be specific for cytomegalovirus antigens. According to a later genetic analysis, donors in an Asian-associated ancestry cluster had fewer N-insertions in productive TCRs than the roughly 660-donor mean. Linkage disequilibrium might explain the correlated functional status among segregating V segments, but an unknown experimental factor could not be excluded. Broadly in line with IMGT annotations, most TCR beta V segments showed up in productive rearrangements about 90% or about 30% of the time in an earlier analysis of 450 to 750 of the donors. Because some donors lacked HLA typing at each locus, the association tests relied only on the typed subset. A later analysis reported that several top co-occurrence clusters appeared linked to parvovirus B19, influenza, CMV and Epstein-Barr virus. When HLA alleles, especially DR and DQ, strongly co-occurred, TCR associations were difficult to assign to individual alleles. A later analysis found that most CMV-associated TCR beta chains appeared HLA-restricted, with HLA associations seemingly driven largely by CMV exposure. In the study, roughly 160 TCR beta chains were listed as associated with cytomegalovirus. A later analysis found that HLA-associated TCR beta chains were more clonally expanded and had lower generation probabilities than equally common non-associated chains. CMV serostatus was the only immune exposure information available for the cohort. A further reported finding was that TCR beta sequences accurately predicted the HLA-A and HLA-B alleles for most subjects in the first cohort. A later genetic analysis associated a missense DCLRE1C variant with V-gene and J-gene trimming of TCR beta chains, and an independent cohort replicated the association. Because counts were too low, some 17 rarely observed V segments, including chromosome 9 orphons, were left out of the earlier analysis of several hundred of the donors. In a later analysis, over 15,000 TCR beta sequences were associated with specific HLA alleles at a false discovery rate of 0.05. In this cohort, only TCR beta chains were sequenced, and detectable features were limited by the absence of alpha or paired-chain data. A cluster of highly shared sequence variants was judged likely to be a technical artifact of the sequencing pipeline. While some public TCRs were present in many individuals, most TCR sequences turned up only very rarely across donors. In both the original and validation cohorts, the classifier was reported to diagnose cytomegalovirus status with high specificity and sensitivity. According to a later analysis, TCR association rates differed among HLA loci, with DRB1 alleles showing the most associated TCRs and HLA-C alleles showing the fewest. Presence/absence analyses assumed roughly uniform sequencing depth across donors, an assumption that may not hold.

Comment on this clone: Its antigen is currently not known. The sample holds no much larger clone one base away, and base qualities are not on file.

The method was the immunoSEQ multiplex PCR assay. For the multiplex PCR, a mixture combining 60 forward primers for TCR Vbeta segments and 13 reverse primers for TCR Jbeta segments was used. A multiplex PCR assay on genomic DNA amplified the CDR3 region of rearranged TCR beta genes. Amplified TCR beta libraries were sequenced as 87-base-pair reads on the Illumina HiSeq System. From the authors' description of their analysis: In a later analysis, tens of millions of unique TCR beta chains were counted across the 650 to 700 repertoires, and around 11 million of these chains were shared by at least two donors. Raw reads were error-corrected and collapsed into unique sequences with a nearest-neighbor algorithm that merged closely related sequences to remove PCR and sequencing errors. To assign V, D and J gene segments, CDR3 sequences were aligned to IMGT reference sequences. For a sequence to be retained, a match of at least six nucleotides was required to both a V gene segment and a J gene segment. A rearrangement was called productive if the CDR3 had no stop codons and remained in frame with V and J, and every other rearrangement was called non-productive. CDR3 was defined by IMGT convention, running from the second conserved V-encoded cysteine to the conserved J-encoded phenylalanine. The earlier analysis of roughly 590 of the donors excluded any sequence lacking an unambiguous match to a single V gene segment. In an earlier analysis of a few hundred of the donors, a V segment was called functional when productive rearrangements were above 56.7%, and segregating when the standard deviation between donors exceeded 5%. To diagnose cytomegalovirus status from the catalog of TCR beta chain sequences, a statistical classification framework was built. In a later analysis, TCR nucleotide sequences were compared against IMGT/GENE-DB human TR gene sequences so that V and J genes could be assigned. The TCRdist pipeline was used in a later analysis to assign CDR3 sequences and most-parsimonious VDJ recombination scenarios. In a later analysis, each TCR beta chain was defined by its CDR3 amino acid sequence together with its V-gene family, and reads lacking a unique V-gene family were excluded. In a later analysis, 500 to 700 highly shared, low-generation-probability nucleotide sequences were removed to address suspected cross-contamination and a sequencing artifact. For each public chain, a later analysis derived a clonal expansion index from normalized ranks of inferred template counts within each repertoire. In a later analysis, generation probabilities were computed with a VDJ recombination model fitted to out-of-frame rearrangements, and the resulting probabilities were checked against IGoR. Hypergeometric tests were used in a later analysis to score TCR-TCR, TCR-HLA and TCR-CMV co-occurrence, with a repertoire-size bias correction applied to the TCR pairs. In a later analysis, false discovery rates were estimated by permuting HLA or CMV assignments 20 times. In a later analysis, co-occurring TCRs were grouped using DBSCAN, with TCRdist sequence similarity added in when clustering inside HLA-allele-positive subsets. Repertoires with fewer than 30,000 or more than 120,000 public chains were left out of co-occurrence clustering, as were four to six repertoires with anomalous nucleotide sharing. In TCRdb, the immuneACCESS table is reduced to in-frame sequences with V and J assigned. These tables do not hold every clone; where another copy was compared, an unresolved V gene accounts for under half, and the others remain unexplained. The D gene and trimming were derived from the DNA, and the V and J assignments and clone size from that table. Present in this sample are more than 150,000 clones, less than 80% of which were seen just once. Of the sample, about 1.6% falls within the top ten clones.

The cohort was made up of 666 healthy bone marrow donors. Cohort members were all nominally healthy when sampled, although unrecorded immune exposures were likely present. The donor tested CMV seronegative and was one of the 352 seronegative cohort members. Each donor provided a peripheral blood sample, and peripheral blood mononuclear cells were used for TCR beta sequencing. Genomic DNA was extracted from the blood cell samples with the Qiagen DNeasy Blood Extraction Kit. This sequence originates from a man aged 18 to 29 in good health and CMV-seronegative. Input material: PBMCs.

The CDR3 region reads CASSDRGAGTEAFF. The base sequence is TGTGCCAGCAGCGACCGGGGGGCGGGCACTGAAGCTTTCTTT. Rearrangement joined TRBV7-3 to TRBJ1-1, and possibly TRBD1, on 6 matching bases. According to the germline V gene, CDR1 reads SGHTA and CDR2 reads FQGTGA. V is shortened by 5 bases, J by 4 bases, and the region joining them spans 14 bases. The CDR3 has 14 amino acids, counting the end cysteine and phenylalanine. This entry keeps only the CDR3 DNA: 42 bases, framed from base 1.